These 5 T cell receptor beta chains originate from one sample sequenced in a study of T-cell memory formation after mild COVID-19. TCRdb analysed the 5' RACE reads with MiXCR anew, one entry per CDR3 protein. The table records about 15,000 distinct CDR3 sequences, around a fifth of them present only once. The sequencing input was PBMCs or a T cell subset sorted from them (not recorded which). These receptors were collected from a man between 18 and 29 years old who had mild COVID-19 (a few samples of this study predate the infection). Cell type and time point are not known.

The chain employs TRBV2 and TRBJ2-1; 9 bases agree with TRBD1. The CDR3 length is 15 residues. CDR1 is SNHLY and CDR2 is FYNNEI in the germline V gene. J lost 6 bases, V lost 6 bases, and 9 bases had no gene match. CDR3 sequence reads: CASSGGTGQVNEQFF. In DNA form, the CDR3 reads TGTGCCAGCAGCGGCGGGACAGGGCAGGTCAATGAGCAGTTCTTC.

This clonotype was recorded many times. The J gene is TRBJ2-3, the V gene TRBV12-3 or TRBV12-4; TRBD1 matches at 7 bases. This CDR3 comprises 13 residues. V shed 7 bases and J 1 base; nucleotides not matched to a gene: 2. The CDR3 DNA sequence: TGTGCCAGCAAGGGGGCGGGCACAGATACGCAGTATTTT. It codes for CASKGAGTDTQYF.

This clonotype was counted many times. The V call is TRBV15, the J call TRBJ2-5; D remains unclear. Trimming cost V 0 bases and J 1 base, with 9 bases left between them. The germline gives CDR1 LNHNV, CDR2 YYDKDF (reference sequence). This CDR3 is 15 amino acids long. CDR3 DNA: TGTGCCACCAGCAGAGATCGGCGGCCCCAAGAGACCCAGTACTTC. It translates to CATSRDRRPQETQYF.

This clonotype has ten or more counts. J is TRBJ1-1 and V is TRBV12-3 or TRBV12-4; D is unclear. Trimming removed 3 bases from V and 0 bases from J, with 8 bases in between. The CDR3 consists of 14 residues. The CDR3 DNA sequence: TGTGCCAGCAGTTTTTCGGCGGTGAACACTGAAGCTTTCTTT. It translates to CASSFSAVNTEAFF.

The chain combines TRBV6-4 with TRBJ2-6; no clear D. The CDR3 has 14 amino acids. V gave up 2 bases and J gave up 3 bases, with 5 bases separating them. The germline V gene encodes CDR1 MRHNA and CDR2 SNTAGT. The CDR3 region has the DNA TGTGCCAGCAGTGACAGGGTTGGGGCCAACGTCCTGACTTTC. As protein: CASSDRVGANVLTF.